This T cell receptor (beta chain) was documented in a study of blood T cell repertoires in COVID-19. As for the study in general: Donors in the United States, Italy and Spain gave samples during acute or convalescent COVID-19.

Study processing details: From reference gene primer amplification, estimates of nucleated cell counts were derived. Profiling relied on immunoSEQ multiplex PCR, and the TCRdb table lists in-frame clones only, not all of them. V, J and clone size were drawn from that table, and D and trimming were deduced from the DNA. The sample carries fewer than 500,000 clones, around 89% recorded once. This clone was counted once. CDR1 is LNHDA and CDR2 is SQIVND in the germline V gene (reference sequence). This CDR3 spans 15 amino acids. V was pared by 5 bases and J by 4 bases, with 17 bases between. Participants spanned ages about 18 to 90 years and resided in 20 to 25 US areas. Clinical histories supplied by participants themselves formed the basis of cohort assignment.

Sequencing used PBMCs or T cells enriched from blood (not recorded which). V usage is TRBV19 and J usage is TRBJ1-1; D gene uncertain. This clonotype was sampled from a woman between 25 and 40 years old with acute COVID-19. The DNA of the CDR3 is TGTGCCAGTAGTCCCCAGTCTGATCCAGGCACTGAAGCTTTCTTT. Amino acids: CASSPQSDPGTEAFF.